A selection of T cell receptor beta chains follows, all from one sample in a study of cytomegalovirus exposure and HLA in healthy donors. Libraries were prepared by immunoSEQ multiplex PCR; TCRdb keeps only in-frame clonotypes and omits some of them. The sample holds over 150,000 clones; 70% to 80% are singletons and the top ten take 9.5% to 10%. Sequenced input: PBMCs. The receptors derive from a young man in good health and CMV-seropositive. CDR3s leave out the opening cysteine and the closing phenylalanine or tryptophan.

>TRBJ2-1|TRBV11-2
ASSLEPRLTVAYNEQF
>TRBJ1-4|TRBV19
ASSSRQEKLF
>TRBJ2-2|TRBV6-4
ASQWGGRANTGELF
>TRBJ2-7|TRBV27
ASGRVVSYSYEQY
>TRBJ1-5|TRBV9
ASSPAPNQPQH
>TRBJ2-3|TRBV4-2
ASSPTADTTDTQY
>TRBJ1-1|TRBV27
ASSLGTSLNEAF
>TRBJ2-1|TRBV15
ATHRYSGRAMNEQF
>TRBJ2-2|TRBV18
ASSQERANTGELF
>TRBJ1-4|TRBV7-2
ASSLELAGVGEKLF
>TRBJ2-7|TRBV2
ASRGQAQQY
>TRBJ2-5|TRBV10-3
AISESRRGQETQY
>TRBJ1-3|TRBV7-6
ASSLGTYRGHSGNTIY
>TRBJ2-7|TRBV11-2
ASRSAGGPSYEQY
>TRBJ1-1|TRBV4-2
ASSPGGRSAF
>TRBJ1-2|TRBV19
ASSIWDFNGYT
>TRBJ1-4|TRBV7-8
ASSLFQGSLNEKLF
>TRBJ1-2|TRBV7-8
ASSSGEGARYGYT
>TRBJ1-3|TRBV4-1
ASSQDALDRGPGNTIY
>TRBJ2-3|TRBV5-4
ASSLDGYADTQY
>TRBJ2-1|TRBV9
ASSAPTPGGNEQF
>TRBJ1-5|TRBV10-3
ATEGVQGDGQPQH
>TRBJ2-7|TRBV4-1
ASSQLTGVYEQY
>TRBJ1-1|TRBV6-1
ASSAPSTGIVNTEAF
>TRBJ1-1|TRBV7-2
ASSFGVVGTEAF
>TRBJ2-5|TRBV11-2
ASSLSSGSQETQY
>TRBJ1-2|TRBV6-5
ASLSAGSNYGYT
>TRBJ1-2|TRBV11-2
ASSSSGEIDYGYT
>TRBJ2-7|TRBV4-1
ASSQELRTGGYEQY
>TRBJ2-5|TRBV6-6
ASSTTTSFLETQY
>TRBJ1-2|TRBV10-3
ALQTGDYGYT
>TRBJ2-1|TRBV4-3
ASSQGGDRAYNEQF
>TRBJ2-2|TRBV5-4
ASSFTGTGELF
>TRBJ2-2|TRBV27
ASSWTGEAGELF
>TRBJ2-7|TRBV7-9
ASTGGGSYEQY
>TRBJ1-3|TRBV7-9
SSSYPDRHSGNTIY
>TRBJ1-6|TRBV27
ASSLLVTIGGLGNSPLH
>TRBJ2-7|TRBV6-5
ASRRREAYEQY
>TRBJ1-1|TRBV7-9
ASINGQNTEAF
>TRBJ2-3|TRBV7-8
ASSLGPAGVRTDTQY
>TRBJ1-1|TRBV10-2
ASSGGTGGFKTEAF
>TRBJ2-7|TRBV9
ASSPTGFVYEQY
>TRBJ2-7|TRBV7-9
ASSIRTSGSDEQY
>TRBJ1-2|TRBV29-1
SVEGQGTLIDGYT
>TRBJ1-1|TRBV10-3
AIKNAGTLDTEAF
>TRBJ1-5|TRBV27
ATAVGGYSNQPQH
>TRBJ2-1|TRBV4-2
ASSQESSGGANEQF
>TRBJ1-1|TRBV9
ASSVAAETEAF
>TRBJ1-1|TRBV18
ASSLLATATNTEAF
>TRBJ1-1|TRBV6-4
ASHSDRGVTEAF
>TRBJ1-4|TRBV18
ASAGAVEEKLF
>TRBJ2-7|TRBV2
ASTRTSGGLSSYEQY
>TRBJ2-2|TRBV29-1
SGLFVAGELF